Listed below are T cell receptor beta chains from one sample, sequenced in a study of OX40 agonist ivuxolimab in advanced cancers. Sequencing used immunoSEQ multiplex PCR; TCRdb keeps in-frame clones, though not all of them. The sample lists approximately 38,000 clones; 82% were seen once. The sample here was CD4+ or CD8+ T cells sorted from blood, taken in a trial of the OX40 agonist ivuxolimab. These receptor sequences come from an adult with an advanced solid tumor such as melanoma, head and neck, liver or kidney cancer. Both conserved end residues are part of each CDR3. The D gene is left open where the match is weak. The size field is filled for only some rows; it gives once, few, many or a size class.

v_call,j_call,d_call,clone_size,cdr3_nt,cdr3_aa
TRBV6-5,TRBJ2-1,.,.,TGTGCCAGCAGTTCTCCGGGACTGGGGAACAATGAGCAGTTCTTC,CASSSPGLGNNEQFF
TRBV19,TRBJ2-5,TRBD2,.,TGTGCCAGTAGTATACGGGGTCGGGCTAGCGGACATCAAGAGACCCAGTACTTC,CASSIRGRASGHQETQYF
TRBV2,TRBJ1-2,.,.,TGTGCCAGCAGTGAAGGCCTCAACTATGGCTACACCTTC,CASSEGLNYGYTF
TRBV29-1,TRBJ2-7,.,.,TGCAGCGTCGTCCACAGCTACGAGCAGTACTTC,CSVVHSYEQYF
TRBV4-3,TRBJ2-3,.,.,TGCGCCAGCAGCCAAGACAGCAAACCCACAGATACGCAGTATTTT,CASSQDSKPTDTQYF
TRBV9,TRBJ2-1,.,.,TGTGCCAGCAGCGTAGCGGGTGCGGACAATGAGCAGTTCTTC,CASSVAGADNEQFF
TRBV30,TRBJ2-7,.,.,TGTGCCTGGAGTGAGGGGAGCTCCTACGAGCAGTACTTC,CAWSEGSSYEQYF
TRBV19,TRBJ2-7,TRBD1,.,TGTGCCAGTAAGGGACAGGCTACCTACGAGCAGTACTTC,CASKGQATYEQYF
TRBV12-5,TRBJ2-1,.,few,TGTGCTAGTGGTCCTAGAGGAAGCGCGGACTACAATGAGCAGTTCTTC,CASGPRGSADYNEQFF
TRBV14,TRBJ1-2,.,.,TGTGCCAGCAGCCATGGACAGATAAACTATGGCTACACCTTC,CASSHGQINYGYTF